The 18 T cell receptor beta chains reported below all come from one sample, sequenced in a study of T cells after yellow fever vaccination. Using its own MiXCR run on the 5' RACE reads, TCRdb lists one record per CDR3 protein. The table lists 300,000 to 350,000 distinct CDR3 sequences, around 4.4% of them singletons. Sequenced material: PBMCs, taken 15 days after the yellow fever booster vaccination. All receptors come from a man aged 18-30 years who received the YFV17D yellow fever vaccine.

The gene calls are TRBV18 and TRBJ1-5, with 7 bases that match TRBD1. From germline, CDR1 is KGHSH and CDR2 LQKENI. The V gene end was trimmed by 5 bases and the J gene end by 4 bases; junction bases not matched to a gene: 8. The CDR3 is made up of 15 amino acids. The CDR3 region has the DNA TGTGCCAGCTCAACGGGACAGATAGAGAATCAGCCCCAGCATTTT. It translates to CASSTGQIENQPQHF.

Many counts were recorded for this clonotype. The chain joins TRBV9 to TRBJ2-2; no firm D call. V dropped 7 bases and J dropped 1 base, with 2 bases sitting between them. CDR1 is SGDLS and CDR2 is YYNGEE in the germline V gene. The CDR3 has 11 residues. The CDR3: CASGNTGELFF. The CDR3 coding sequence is TGTGCCAGCGGGAACACCGGGGAGCTGTTTTTT.

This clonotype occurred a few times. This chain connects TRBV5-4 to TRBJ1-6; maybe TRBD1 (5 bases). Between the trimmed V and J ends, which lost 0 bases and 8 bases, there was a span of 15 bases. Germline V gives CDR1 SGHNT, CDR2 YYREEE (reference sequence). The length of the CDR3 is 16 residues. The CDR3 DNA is TGTGCCAGCAGCTTGGGAGGGCAGGGAAGCGATTCACCCCTCCACTTT. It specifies CASSLGGQGSDSPLHF.

The CDR3 bases are TGTGCCAGCAGCCAAGCCCCGGGACAGAAGCAGTTCTTC. Translated, it gives CASSQAPGQKQFF. This sequence joins TRBV3-1 and TRBJ2-1; TRBD1 matches 7 bases. CDR1 and CDR2 (germline): LGHDT, YNNKEL (reference sequence). The CDR3 length is 13 residues. V shed 1 base, J shed 11 bases, and the junction held 5 bases outside the gene matches.

The CDR3 DNA is TGTGCCAGCTCACCGGGGTGGGGGACCACGGTAGCCCAGCATTTT. This sequence encodes CASSPGWGTTVAQHF. The chain recombines TRBV18 with TRBJ1-5, with D perhaps TRBD1 (5 bases). The germline V gene has CDR1 KGHSH and CDR2 LQKENI. The V and J ends lost 3 bases and 11 bases respectively, with 20 bases between them. This CDR3 is built from 15 residues.

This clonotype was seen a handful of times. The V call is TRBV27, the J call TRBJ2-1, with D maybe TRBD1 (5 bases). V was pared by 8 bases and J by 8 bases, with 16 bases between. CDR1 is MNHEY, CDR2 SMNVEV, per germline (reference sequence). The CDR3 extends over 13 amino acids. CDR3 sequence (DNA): TGTGCCAGCGGGAATGACAGAGGCTATGAGCAGTTCTTC. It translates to CASGNDRGYEQFF.

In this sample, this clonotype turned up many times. CDR3 sequence (DNA): TGTGCCAGCAGCCAAGCCGGGACTAGCGGGTGGTTGGAGCAGTTCTTC. Protein sequence: CASSQAGTSGWLEQFF. This sequence joins TRBV4-2 and TRBJ2-1, with 12 bases identical to TRBD2. Germline V gene data show CDR1 as LGHNA and CDR2 as YNFKEQ. V dropped 1 base and J dropped 10; count of bases not matched to a gene: 8. This CDR3 has 16 amino acids.

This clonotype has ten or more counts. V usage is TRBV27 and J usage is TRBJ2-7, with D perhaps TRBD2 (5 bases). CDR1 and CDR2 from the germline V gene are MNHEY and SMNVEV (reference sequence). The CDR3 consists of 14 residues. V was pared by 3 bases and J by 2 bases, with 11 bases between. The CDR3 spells CASSFSSAAYEQYF. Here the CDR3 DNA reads TGTGCCAGCAGTTTCTCGTCAGCGGCCTACGAGCAGTACTTC.

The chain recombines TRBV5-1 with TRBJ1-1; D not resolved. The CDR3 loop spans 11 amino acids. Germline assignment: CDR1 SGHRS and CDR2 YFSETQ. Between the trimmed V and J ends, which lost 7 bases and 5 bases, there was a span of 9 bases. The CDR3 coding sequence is TGCGCCAGCGCGAGGGAAACTGAAGCTTTCTTT. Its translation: CASARETEAFF.

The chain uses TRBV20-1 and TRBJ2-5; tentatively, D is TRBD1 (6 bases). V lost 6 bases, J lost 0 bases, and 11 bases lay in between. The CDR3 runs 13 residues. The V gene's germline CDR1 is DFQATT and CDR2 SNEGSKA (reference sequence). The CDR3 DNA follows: TGCAGTGCCGAAAGGGGGAACCAAGAGACCCAGTACTTC. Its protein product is CSAERGNQETQYF.

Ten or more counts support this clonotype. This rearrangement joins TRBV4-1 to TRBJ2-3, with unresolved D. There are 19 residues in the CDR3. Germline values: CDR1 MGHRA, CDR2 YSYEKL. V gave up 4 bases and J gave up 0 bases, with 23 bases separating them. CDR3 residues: CASSLTWGFYKSSTDTQYF. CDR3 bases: TGCGCCAGCAGCCTTACCTGGGGATTCTATAAATCTAGCACAGATACGCAGTATTTT.

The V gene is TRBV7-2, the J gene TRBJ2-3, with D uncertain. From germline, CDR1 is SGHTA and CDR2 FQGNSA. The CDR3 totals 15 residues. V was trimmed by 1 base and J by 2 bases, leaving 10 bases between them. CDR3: CASSLDWHPTDTQYF. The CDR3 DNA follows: TGTGCCAGCAGCTTAGATTGGCACCCCACAGATACGCAGTATTTT.

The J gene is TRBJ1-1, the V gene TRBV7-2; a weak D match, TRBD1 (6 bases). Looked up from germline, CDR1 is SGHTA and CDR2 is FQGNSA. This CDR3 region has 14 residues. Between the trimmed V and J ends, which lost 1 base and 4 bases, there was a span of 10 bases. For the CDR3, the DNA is TGTGCCAGCAGCTTAGTTCCGGGGGCCACTGAAGCTTTCTTT. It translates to CASSLVPGATEAFF.

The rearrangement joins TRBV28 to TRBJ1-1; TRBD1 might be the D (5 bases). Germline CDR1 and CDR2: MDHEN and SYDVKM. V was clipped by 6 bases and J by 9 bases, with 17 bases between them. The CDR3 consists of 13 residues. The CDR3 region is CASSPRDPSQAFF. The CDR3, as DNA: TGTGCCAGCAGCCCCCGGGACCCCAGCCAAGCTTTCTTT.

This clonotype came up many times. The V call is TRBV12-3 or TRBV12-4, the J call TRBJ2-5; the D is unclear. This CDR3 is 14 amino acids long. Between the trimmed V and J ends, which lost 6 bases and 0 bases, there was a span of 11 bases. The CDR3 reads CASSPADYQETQYF. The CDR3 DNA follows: TGTGCCAGCAGCCCCGCAGACTACCAAGAGACCCAGTACTTC.

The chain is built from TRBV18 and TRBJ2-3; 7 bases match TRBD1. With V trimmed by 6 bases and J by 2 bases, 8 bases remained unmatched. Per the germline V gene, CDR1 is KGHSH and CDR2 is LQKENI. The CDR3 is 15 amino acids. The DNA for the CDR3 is TGTGCCAGCTCCCTTCGACAGGGCAACACAGATACGCAGTATTTT. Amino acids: CASSLRQGNTDTQYF.

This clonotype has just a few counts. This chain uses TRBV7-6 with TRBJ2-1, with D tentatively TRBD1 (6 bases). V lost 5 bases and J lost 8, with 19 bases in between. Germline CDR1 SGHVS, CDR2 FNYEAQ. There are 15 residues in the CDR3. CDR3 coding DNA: TGTGCCAGCAGCGTACAGGGCCGTGGGGTGGATGAGCAGTTCTTC. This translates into CASSVQGRGVDEQFF.

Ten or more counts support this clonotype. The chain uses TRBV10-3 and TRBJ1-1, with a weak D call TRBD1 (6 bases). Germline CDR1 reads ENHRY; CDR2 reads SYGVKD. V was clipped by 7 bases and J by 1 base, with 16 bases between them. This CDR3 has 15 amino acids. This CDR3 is CAITQGSGRNTEAFF. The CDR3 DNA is TGTGCCATCACCCAGGGGTCGGGAAGGAACACTGAAGCTTTCTTT.